This is a list of T cell receptor beta chains from one sample in a study of cytomegalovirus exposure and HLA in healthy donors. Repertoires were generated with immunoSEQ multiplex PCR, while TCRdb's copy carries only in-frame clones and drops some. The sample yields roughly 150,000 clones, 80% to 90% seen once. Source material: PBMCs. Source of these receptors: a man in his thirties or forties in good health and CMV-seropositive. Both conserved end residues are part of each CDR3. A D gene is named only where the DNA matches it firmly. Expanded clones are given a class, and other clones once, few, many or no size at all.

>TRBJ2-5|TRBD1|-|TRBV5-1
TGCGCCAGCGGCCAACAGGGGGTCGGGGAGACCCAGTACTTC
CASGQQGVGETQYF
>TRBJ1-5|TRBD1|few|TRBV4-1
TGCGCCACCCCTCTGGGACAGGGCTCCAGCAATCAGCCCCAGCATTTT
CATPLGQGSSNQPQHF
>TRBJ2-5|-|-|TRBV29-1
TGCAGCGGGAAAGGGGCACCTATGGGAGAGACCCAGTACTTC
CSGKGAPMGETQYF
>TRBJ2-5|TRBD1|-|TRBV18
TGTGCCAGCTCACCATTGCCGGGACAGAAAGAGACCCAGTACTTC
CASSPLPGQKETQYF
>TRBJ2-3|-|once|TRBV5-4
TGTGCCAGCAGCTTTTATGCGGATTCTAGCACAGATACGCAGTATTTT
CASSFYADSSTDTQYF
>TRBJ2-1|TRBD2|-|TRBV7-6
TGTGCCAGCAGCTTGTACAGCGGGGACAATGAGCAGTTCTTC
CASSLYSGDNEQFF
>TRBJ2-7|TRBD2|-|TRBV4-3
TGCGCCAGCAGCCAAGAAAGAGGGACTAGCGGTTACGAGCAGTACTTC
CASSQERGTSGYEQYF
>TRBJ2-1|TRBD1|-|TRBV28
TGTGCCAGCAGTGCCCTCTTCGACAGGGGTTCCTACAATGAGCAGTTCTTC
CASSALFDRGSYNEQFF
>TRBJ2-1|TRBD2|-|TRBV4-3
TGCGCCAGCAGCCAAGATCCCGGGACTAGCCTTTACAATGAGCAGTTCTTC
CASSQDPGTSLYNEQFF
>TRBJ2-7|-|-|TRBV6-5
TGTGCCAGCAGTTACTCGTATAAATACGAGCAGTACTTC
CASSYSYKYEQYF
>TRBJ2-3|TRBD2|-|TRBV9
TGTGCCAGCAGCGTACTAGCGGGAGTAATGGATACGCAGTATTTT
CASSVLAGVMDTQYF
>TRBJ2-5|TRBD2|-|TRBV7-2
TGTGCCAGCAGCTTAGATGGCGGGAGGGGGGGGGAGACCCAGTACTTC
CASSLDGGRGGETQYF
>TRBJ1-1|TRBD1|few|TRBV6-5
TGTGCCAGCACCCCGGCAGGGGGTGACACTGAAGCTTTCTTT
CASTPAGGDTEAFF
>TRBJ2-2|-|-|TRBV5-1
TGCGCCAGCAGCTTGGTAGCTAGAGGGGGAACCGGGGAGCTGTTTTTT
CASSLVARGGTGELFF
>TRBJ1-2|-|-|TRBV7-9
TGTGCCAGCAGCTTAGTGGGCAGCACCTATGGCTACACCTTC
CASSLVGSTYGYTF
>TRBJ1-4|-|-|TRBV18
TGTGCCAGCTCAGAGGGCGTTAATGAAAAACTGTTTTTT
CASSEGVNEKLFF
>TRBJ2-2|-|-|TRBV7-8
TGTGCCAGCAGCTTAGGGGGGCCAGGGACCGGGGAGCTGTTTTTT
CASSLGGPGTGELFF
>TRBJ2-7|TRBD1|-|TRBV2
TGTGCCAGCAGGGCCGGGACAGCCTACGAGCAGTACTTC
CASRAGTAYEQYF
>TRBJ1-3|-|-|TRBV7-2
TGTGCCAGCAGCTTGGTCGGGAGTAGCTCTGGAAACACCATATATTTT
CASSLVGSSSGNTIYF
>TRBJ1-5|TRBD1|-|TRBV5-6
TGTGCCAGCAGCTCGATCGACAGGGACAATCAGCCCCAGCATTTT
CASSSIDRDNQPQHF
>TRBJ2-7|TRBD1|few|TRBV5-6
TGTGCCAGCAGCCCCGACAGGGGGCTGACCGAGCAGTACTTC
CASSPDRGLTEQYF
>TRBJ1-2|-|-|TRBV19
TGTGCCAGTAGTATATGGGCAGCTACTAACTATGGCTACACCTTC
CASSIWAATNYGYTF
>TRBJ1-1|TRBD1|-|TRBV11-3
TGTGCCAGCAGCTTAGATCTCGCAGGGACAGGGGCGAAGAACACTGAAGCTTTCTTT
CASSLDLAGTGAKNTEAFF
>TRBJ2-7|TRBD1|few|TRBV5-6
TGTGCCAGCAGACAGGGACAGGACTACGAGCAGTACTTC
CASRQGQDYEQYF
>TRBJ2-7|-|-|TRBV7-2
TGTGCCAGCAGCTCCCAGGGTATCTCCTACGAGCAGTACTTC
CASSSQGISYEQYF
>TRBJ1-3|-|-|TRBV6-5
TGTGCCAGCAGTTACTCAGGCAGGGGAAACACCATATATTTT
CASSYSGRGNTIYF
>TRBJ1-5|TRBD1|-|TRBV7-2
TGTGCCAGCAGCGCCGGGACAGGGTTCAATCAGCCCCAGCATTTT
CASSAGTGFNQPQHF
>TRBJ2-7|-|-|TRBV5-5
TGTGCCAGCAGCTTGTCGGAGCGAATAACGTCCGAGCAGTACTTC
CASSLSERITSEQYF
>TRBJ1-4|TRBD1|-|TRBV7-2
TGTGCCAGCAGCTCTCGACAGGGTAATGAAAAACTGTTTTTT
CASSSRQGNEKLFF
>TRBJ2-2|TRBD2|-|TRBV6-5
TGTGCCAGCAGTTACTCGCGGGAGGGCACCGGGGAGCTGTTTTTT
CASSYSREGTGELFF
>TRBJ1-1|TRBD1|-|TRBV13
TGTGCCAGCAGCGCCCCGACAGGGGACGACACTGAAGCTTTCTTT
CASSAPTGDDTEAFF
>TRBJ2-5|TRBD1|-|TRBV5-5
TGTGCCAGCAGCGGCAGAGGGACAGGGAGCCAAGAGACCCAGTACTTC
CASSGRGTGSQETQYF